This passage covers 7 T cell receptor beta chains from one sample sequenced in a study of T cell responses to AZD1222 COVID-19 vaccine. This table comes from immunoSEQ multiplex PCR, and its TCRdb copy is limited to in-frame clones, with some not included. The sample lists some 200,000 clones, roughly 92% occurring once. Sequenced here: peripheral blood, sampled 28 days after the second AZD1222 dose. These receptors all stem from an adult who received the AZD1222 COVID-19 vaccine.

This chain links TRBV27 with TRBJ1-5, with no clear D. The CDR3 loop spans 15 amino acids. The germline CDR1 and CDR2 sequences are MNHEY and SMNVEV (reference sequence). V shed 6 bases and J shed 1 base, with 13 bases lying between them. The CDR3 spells CASSPGAWSNQPQHF. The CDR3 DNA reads TGTGCCAGCAGCCCTGGAGCTTGGAGCAATCAGCCCCAGCATTTT.

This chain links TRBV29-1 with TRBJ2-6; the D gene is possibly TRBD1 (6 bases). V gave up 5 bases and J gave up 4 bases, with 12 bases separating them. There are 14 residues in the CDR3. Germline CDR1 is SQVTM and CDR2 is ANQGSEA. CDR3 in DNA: TGCAGCGTTTACAGGGTGTCGGGGGCCAACGTCCTGACTTTC. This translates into CSVYRVSGANVLTF.

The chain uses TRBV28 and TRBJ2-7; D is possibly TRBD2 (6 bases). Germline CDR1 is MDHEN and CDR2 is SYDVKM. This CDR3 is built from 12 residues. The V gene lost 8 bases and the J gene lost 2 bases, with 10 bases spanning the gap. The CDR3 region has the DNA TGTGCCAGCGGGGGACTGGCCTACGAGCAGTACTTC. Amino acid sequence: CASGGLAYEQYF.

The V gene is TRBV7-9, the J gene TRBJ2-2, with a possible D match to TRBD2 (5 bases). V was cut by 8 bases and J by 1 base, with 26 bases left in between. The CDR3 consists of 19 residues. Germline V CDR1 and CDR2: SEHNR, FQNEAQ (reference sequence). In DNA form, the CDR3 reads TGTGCCAGCTCCTTCCAGGTCGTTCGGGATTTGAAGAACACCGGGGAGCTGTTTTTT. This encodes CASSFQVVRDLKNTGELFF.

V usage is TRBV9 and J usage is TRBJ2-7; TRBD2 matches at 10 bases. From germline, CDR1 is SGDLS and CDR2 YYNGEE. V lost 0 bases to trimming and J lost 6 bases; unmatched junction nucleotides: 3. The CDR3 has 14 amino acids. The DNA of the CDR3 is TGTGCCAGCAGCGTAGCCAGCGGGAGGGCCGAGCAGTACTTC. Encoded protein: CASSVASGRAEQYF.

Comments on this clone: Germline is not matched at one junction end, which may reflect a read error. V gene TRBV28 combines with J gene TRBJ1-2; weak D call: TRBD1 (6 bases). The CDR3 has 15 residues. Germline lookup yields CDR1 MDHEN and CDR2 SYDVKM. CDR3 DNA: TGTGCCAGCAGTCCAGGACAGTCCTCTATTCGGGGGAATTCCTTC. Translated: CASSPGQSSIRGNSF.

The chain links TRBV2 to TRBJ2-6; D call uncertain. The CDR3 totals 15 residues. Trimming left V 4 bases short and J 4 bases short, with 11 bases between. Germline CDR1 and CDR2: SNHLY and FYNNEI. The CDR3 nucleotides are TGTGCCAGCAGTGGGTTGGGTATCGGGGCCAACGTCCTGACTTTC. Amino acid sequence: CASSGLGIGANVLTF. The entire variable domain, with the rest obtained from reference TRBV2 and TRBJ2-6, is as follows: EPEVTQTPSHQVTQMGQEVILRCVPISNHLYFYWYRQILGQKVEFLVSFYNNEISEKSEIFDDQFSVERPDGSNFTLKIRSTKLEDSAMYFCASSGLGIGANVLTFGAGSRLTVL.